This T cell receptor (beta chain) originates from a study of CD8+ T cells in alopecia areata. Points from the study as a whole: In lesional scalp, particularly from alopecia totalis/universalis, clonality was higher than in normal scalp. Many of the expanded lesional clones endured in scalp and blood while on tofacitinib.

The authors extracted RNA and reverse transcribed it into cDNA as the sequencing template. Only in-frame clones appear in the TCRdb table, and some are missing; sequencing was by immunoSEQ multiplex PCR. Of some 150,000 clones in the sample, 45% to 60% were seen once. The CDR3 length is 15 residues. Germline V gene data show CDR1 as LNHDA and CDR2 as SQIVND (reference sequence). Trimming took 10 bases from V and 4 from J, leaving 17 bases between them. This clone was counted a few times. The target antigen is unknown. The treatment here: oral pan-JAK inhibitor, 5-10 mg twice daily. This TCR came from a human donor with alopecia areata. The chain uses TRBV19 and TRBJ1-6, with TRBD1 as a possible D gene (5 bases). Sequences were derived from CD8+ T cells sorted from blood, sampled at week 4, from a patient treated with tofacitinib. This CDR3 is CATQSGTEYNSPLHF. CDR3 nucleotide sequence: TGTGCCACTCAGTCCGGGACGGAATATAATTCACCCCTCCACTTT. Drawing the rest from reference TRBV19 and TRBJ1-6, the complete variable domain is DGGITQSPKYLFRKEGQNVTLSCEQNLNHDAMYWYRQDPGQGLRLIYYSQIVNDFQKGDIAEGYSVSREKKESFPLTVTSAQKNPTAFYLCATQSGTEYNSPLHFGNGTRLTVT.